This T cell receptor (beta chain) originates from a study of CD8 T cells in Susac syndrome. Trimming at V came to 2 bases and at J to 5 bases, leaving 5 bases not matched to a gene. Germline-derived CDR1 and CDR2 are SGHNT and YYREEE (reference sequence). The CDR3 is 16 residues long. Roughly 0.45 to 1 ug RNA was reverse transcribed with random hexamers. TCRdb independently ran MiXCR on the immunoSEQ multiplex PCR reads; one entry per CDR3 protein. Altogether roughly 250,000 distinct CDR3 sequences are present, around 96% being singletons, with the ten largest covering about 0.095%. Peripheral blood CD8+ and CD4+ T cells were profiled by TCR beta sequencing.

The receptor's source is a human donor with Susac syndrome. This sequence joins TRBV5-4 and TRBJ2-2, with 11 bases matching TRBD2. Sequences were obtained from CD4+ T cells from PBMCs. The CDR3 loop reads CASSFTSGSRTGELFF. The CDR3, as DNA: TGTGCCAGCAGCTTTACTAGCGGGAGTCGTACCGGGGAGCTGTTTTTT.